The 19 T cell receptor beta chains listed next were all sequenced from one sample in a study of beta chain features in type 1 diabetes. Since all of the isolated RNA was reverse transcribed, expressed TCRB transcripts were what got sequenced. Produced via immunoSEQ multiplex PCR; TCRdb's table is partial and in-frame only. The data show around 290,000 clones, roughly 8% seen once. Sequenced: central memory CD4+ T cells from blood. Source of these receptors: a woman under 30 in good health.

This clone was seen more than once but under ten times. This CDR3 reads CASSLAPQGGNEQFF. CDR3 in DNA: TGCGCCAGCAGCTTGGCCCCCCAAGGGGGAAATGAGCAGTTCTTC. The J gene is TRBJ2-1, the V gene TRBV5-1; D is possibly TRBD1 (6 bases). Germline CDR1 reads SGHRS; CDR2 reads YFSETQ. The CDR3 is 15 residues long. Trimming removed 0 bases from V and 7 bases from J, with 14 bases in between.

This clone was seen more than once but under ten times. The DNA for the CDR3 is TGTGCCAGCAGCCCAGGACAGGGGGAGGACACCGGGGAGCTGTTTTTT. Translating gives CASSPGQGEDTGELFF. The chain recombines TRBV11-3 with TRBJ2-2; TRBD1 agrees at 10 bases. The V gene end was trimmed by 5 bases and the J gene end by 3 bases; junction bases not matched to a gene: 6. The CDR3 loop spans 16 amino acids. The germline CDR1 and CDR2 sequences are SGHNT and YENEEA.

This chain links TRBV25-1 with TRBJ1-1, with D unclear. The CDR3 is 13 amino acids. V gave up 5 bases and J gave up 1 base, with 8 bases separating them. CDR1 MGHDK and CDR2 SYGVNS come from the germline V gene. The CDR3: CASSTAENTEAFF. CDR3 sequence (DNA): TGTGCCAGCAGTACGGCGGAGAACACTGAAGCTTTCTTT.

This rearrangement joins TRBV5-1 to TRBJ2-7; unclear D gene. This CDR3 is 11 amino acids long. Per germline, CDR1 SGHRS and CDR2 YFSETQ. V was trimmed by 0 bases and J by 6 bases, leaving 4 bases between them. The CDR3 sequence is CASSLEGEQYF. CDR3 sequence (DNA): TGCGCCAGCAGCTTGGAAGGCGAGCAGTACTTC.

This clone has a handful of counts. This chain joins TRBV25-1 and TRBJ2-1, with 7 bases fitting TRBD2. J lost 5 bases, V lost 3 bases, and 10 bases had no gene match. The germline V gene has CDR1 MGHDK and CDR2 SYGVNS. The CDR3 runs to 16 residues. CDR3 nucleotide sequence: TGTGCCAGCAGTGACTCATCATCTAGCGGCAACAATGAGCAGTTCTTC. The encoded protein is CASSDSSSSGNNEQFF.

J is TRBJ2-1 and V is TRBV7-2; 10 bases fit TRBD2. V shed 5 bases, J shed 3 bases, and the junction held 10 bases outside the gene matches. This CDR3 is built from 17 residues. Germline-derived CDR1 and CDR2 are SGHTA and FQGNSA. The CDR3 here is CASSPTASGGFYNEQFF. The DNA for the CDR3 is TGTGCCAGCAGCCCCACTGCTAGCGGGGGCTTCTACAATGAGCAGTTCTTC.

Many counts were recorded for this clone. The CDR3 DNA reads as TGTGCCACGACTAGCGGGATGGGGGACAATGAGCAGTTCTTC. Translating gives CATTSGMGDNEQFF. This rearrangement joins TRBV6-6 to TRBJ2-1; 11 nucleotides align to TRBD2. Germline V gene lookup returns CDR1 MNHNY and CDR2 SVGAGI (reference sequence). V gave up 10 bases and J gave up 5 bases; unmatched junction bases: 7. The CDR3 runs to 14 residues.

The chain employs TRBV6-6 and TRBJ2-7; 12 positions match TRBD2. The V segment lost 5 bases and the J segment 6 bases; nucleotides outside the gene matches: 8. The CDR3 totals 15 residues. CDR1 is MNHNY, CDR2 SVGAGI, per germline (reference sequence). Written as DNA, the CDR3 is TGTGCCAGCAGTCCGCTGACTAGCGGGAGACTCGAGCAGTACTTC. This sequence encodes CASSPLTSGRLEQYF.

The chain combines TRBV18 with TRBJ2-3; a weak D match, TRBD2 (6 bases). Germline CDR1 KGHSH, CDR2 LQKENI. This CDR3 comprises 14 residues. V lost 3 bases and J 5 bases, leaving 12 bases between the germline ends. CDR3 sequence reads: CASSPEGGGDTQYF. Written as DNA, the CDR3 is TGTGCCAGCTCACCCGAGGGAGGAGGAGATACGCAGTATTTT.

This chain joins TRBV11-2 and TRBJ2-3; D gene unclear. There are 14 residues in the CDR3. Trimming cost V 0 bases and J 0 bases, with 4 bases left between them. The germline V gene encodes CDR1 SGHAT and CDR2 FQNNGV. CDR3 amino acids: CASSLEPSTDTQYF. The CDR3 DNA follows: TGTGCCAGCAGCTTAGAACCTAGCACAGATACGCAGTATTTT. The variable domain in full, completed from reference TRBV11-2 and TRBJ2-3, reads EAGVAQSPRYKIIEKRQSVAFWCNPISGHATLYWYQQILGQGPKLLIQFQNNGVVDDSQLPKDRFSAERLKGVDSTLKIQPAKLEDSAVYLCASSLEPSTDTQYFGPGTRLTVL.

This clone was picked up many times. V usage is TRBV5-1 and J usage is TRBJ1-2, with 7 nucleotides matching TRBD1. Germline CDR1 and CDR2: SGHRS and YFSETQ. The J segment lost 2 bases and the V segment lost 4 bases, leaving 8 bases of the junction unmatched. The length of the CDR3 is 15 residues. CDR3 sequence (DNA): TGCGCCAGCAGCCTAGGGACAGTAAAGAACTATGGCTACACCTTC. This codes for CASSLGTVKNYGYTF.

This chain links TRBV5-1 with TRBJ2-1; D is possibly TRBD2 (6 bases). Germline V gene sequence: CDR1 SGHRS, CDR2 YFSETQ. The germline V and J ends were trimmed by 4 bases and 1 base, with 9 bases remaining between them. The CDR3 totals 14 residues. The CDR3 coding sequence is TGCGCCAGCAGCAAGGAGGGATCCTACAATGAGCAGTTCTTC. This encodes CASSKEGSYNEQFF.

This clone was counted only a few times. This sequence joins TRBV29-1 and TRBJ1-1; no clear D gene. Trimming removed 5 bases from V and 0 bases from J, with 10 bases in between. Germline V lookup: CDR1 SQVTM, CDR2 ANQGSEA. This CDR3 spans 13 amino acids. The CDR3 nucleotides are TGCAGCGTTTCTGAACTCTTGAACACTGAAGCTTTCTTT. This encodes CSVSELLNTEAFF.

This clone was observed at least ten times. CDR3 loop: CASVPRRGEQYF. As DNA, the CDR3 is TGTGCCAGTGTACCCCGACGAGGCGAGCAGTACTTC. The chain uses TRBV6-1 and TRBJ2-7; no clear D gene. CDR3 length: 12 amino acids. V dropped 9 bases and J dropped 6 bases, with 15 bases sitting between them. Germline V gives CDR1 MNHNS, CDR2 SASEGT.

This clone appeared a few times. V and J are TRBV7-6 and TRBJ2-1; 7 nucleotides line up with TRBD1. The J segment lost 8 bases and the V segment lost 5 bases, leaving 9 bases of the junction unmatched. Germline CDR1 reads SGHVS; CDR2 reads FNYEAQ. There are 14 residues in the CDR3. DNA for the CDR3: TGTGCCAGCAGCCCGAGACAGGGTGTGGATGAGCAGTTCTTC. This gives the protein CASSPRQGVDEQFF.

The chain links TRBV19 to TRBJ1-5; D may be TRBD1 (6 bases). CDR3 length: 14 amino acids. Per germline, CDR1 LNHDA and CDR2 SQIVND (reference sequence). V lost 7 bases and J lost 3, with 13 bases in between. The CDR3 here is CASNNRVHNQPQHF. CDR3 sequence (DNA): TGTGCCAGTAATAACAGGGTACACAATCAGCCCCAGCATTTT.

This clone came up a few times. The V and J genes are TRBV28 and TRBJ2-3; TRBD2 matches 8 bases. Per the germline V gene, CDR1 is MDHEN and CDR2 is SYDVKM. This CDR3 spans 13 amino acids. V shed 7 bases and J 4 bases; nucleotides not matched to a gene: 4. The CDR3 coding sequence is TGTGCCAGCAAATCCGGGGGGGCAGATACGCAGTATTTT. Protein product: CASKSGGADTQYF. Full variable domain (outside the CDR3, taken from reference TRBV28 and TRBJ2-3): DVKVTQSSRYLVKRTGEKVFLECVQDMDHENMFWYRQDPGLGLRLIYFSYDVKMKEKGDIPEGYSVSREKKERFSLILESASTNQTSMYLCASKSGGADTQYFGPGTRLTVL.

The V and J genes are TRBV7-2 and TRBJ2-4; D is perhaps TRBD1 or TRBD2 (5 bases each). This CDR3 contains 14 residues. Trimming removed 5 bases at V and 9 bases at J, with 17 bases between. The germline CDR1 and CDR2 sequences are SGHTA and FQGNSA. The CDR3 reads CASSAGRTGTIQYF. In DNA, the CDR3 is TGTGCCAGCAGCGCCGGACGAACCGGGACCATTCAGTACTTC.

This clone came up many times. The V call is TRBV7-9, the J call TRBJ2-5; D is ambiguous. CDR3 length equals 14 residues. Trimming pared 10 bases from V and 1 base from J, leaving 16 bases between. From germline, CDR1 is SEHNR and CDR2 FQNEAQ (reference sequence). CDR3 amino acids: CATSGWHGQETQYF. CDR3 DNA: TGTGCCACCTCCGGGTGGCACGGCCAAGAGACCCAGTACTTC. Full variable domain (missing parts from reference TRBV7-9 and TRBJ2-5): DTGVSQNPRHKITKRGQNVTFRCDPISEHNRLYWYRQTLGQGPEFLTYFQNEAQLEKSRLLSDRFSAERPKGSFSTLEIQRTEQGDSAMYLCATSGWHGQETQYFGPGTRLLVL.